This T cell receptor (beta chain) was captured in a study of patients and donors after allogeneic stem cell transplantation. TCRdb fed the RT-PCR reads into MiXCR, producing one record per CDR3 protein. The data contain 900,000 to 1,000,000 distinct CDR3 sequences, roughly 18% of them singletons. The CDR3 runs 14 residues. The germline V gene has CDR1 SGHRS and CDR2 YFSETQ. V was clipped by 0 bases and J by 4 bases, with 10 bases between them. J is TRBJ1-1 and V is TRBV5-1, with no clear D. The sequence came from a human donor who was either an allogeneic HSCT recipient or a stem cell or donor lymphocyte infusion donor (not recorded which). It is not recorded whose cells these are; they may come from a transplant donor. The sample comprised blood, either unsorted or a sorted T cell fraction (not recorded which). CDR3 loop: CASSLGGVATEAFF. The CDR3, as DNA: TGCGCCAGCAGCTTGGGTGGGGTTGCCACTGAAGCTTTCTTT.